Detailed here is one T cell receptor (beta chain). This entry is derived from a study of cytomegalovirus exposure and HLA in healthy donors. TCRdb's table, derived via immunoSEQ multiplex PCR, lists solely in-frame clones and lacks some. The sample holds roughly 310,000 clones; 70% to 90% are singletons and the top ten take around 0.96%. Losses at the gene ends were 0 bases for V and 6 bases for J; bases not matched to a gene: 7. Germline V gene lookup returns CDR1 MGHRA and CDR2 YSYEKL. The CDR3 contains 15 residues. The genes are TRBV4-1 and TRBJ1-2, with TRBD1 identical over 7 bases. Specimen: PBMCs. The origin of this receptor is a young man in good health and CMV-seronegative. CDR3 DNA sequence: TGCGCCAGCAGCCAAGATCTAGGGGGCCAAAATGGCTACACCTTC. Translation gives CASSQDLGGQNGYTF.